The 20 T cell receptor beta chains below all came from one sample that was sequenced in a study of glioma-infiltrating T cells. TCR alpha and beta CDR3 regions were amplified from RNA using iRepertoire nested multiplex PCR. Using its own MiXCR run on the multiplex PCR reads, TCRdb lists one record per CDR3 protein. Altogether about 110,000 distinct CDR3 sequences are present, 25% to 30% being singletons, with the ten largest covering just under 35%. Sequenced sample: glioma tissue, nonneoplastic brain tissue, or PBMCs (not recorded which). The receptors originated from a human donor with low-grade glioma or glioblastoma, undergoing nonglioma brain surgery, or in good health (not recorded which).

This clonotype has ten or more counts. This chain connects TRBV4-1 to TRBJ1-2; 7 bases are shared with TRBD1. Germline V lookup: CDR1 MGHRA, CDR2 YSYEKL. The CDR3 has 13 residues. The trim removed 3 bases at V and 8 bases at J, leaving 6 bases unmatched. CDR3 bases: TGCGCCAGCAGCCACCCTGACAGGGAAGGCTACACCTTC. Translating gives CASSHPDREGYTF.

This chain joins TRBV11-1 and TRBJ2-7, with a tentative D call TRBD1 (8 bases). V lost 5 bases to trimming and J lost 7 bases, with 18 bases between them. The germline CDR1 and CDR2 sequences are SGHAT and FQDESV (reference sequence). CDR3 length: 14 residues. The DNA for the CDR3 is TGTGCCAGCAGCAAGGGACAGGCGGGGGCTGAGCAGTACTTC. It translates to CASSKGQAGAEQYF.

This clonotype was seen many times. This sequence joins TRBV5-4 and TRBJ1-1; D is unclear. Germline assignment: CDR1 SGHNT and CDR2 YYREEE (reference sequence). CDR3 length: 15 residues. Trimming took 4 bases from V and 3 from J, leaving 16 bases between them. CDR3 amino acids: CASSRVFNTHTEAFF. DNA for the CDR3: TGTGCCAGCAGCCGGGTATTTAACACACACACTGAAGCTTTCTTT.

This clonotype was seen more than once but under ten times. The chain couples TRBV12-3 or TRBV12-4 to TRBJ1-4, with a possible D match to TRBD1 (5 bases). V was shortened by 0 bases and J by 0 bases, with 14 bases between the two germline ends. There are 18 residues in the CDR3. The CDR3 sequence: CASSLAVSTVSTNEKLFF. The CDR3 nucleotides read TGTGCCAGCAGTTTAGCGGTTTCGACAGTATCAACTAATGAAAAACTGTTTTTT.

This clonotype was seen repeatedly, ten times or more. The chain links TRBV3-1 to TRBJ1-1; D not certain. The CDR3 runs to 14 residues. V lost 0 bases to trimming and J lost 1 base, with 6 bases between them. The germline CDR1 and CDR2 sequences are LGHDT and YNNKEL (reference sequence). Here the CDR3 DNA reads TGTGCCAGCAGCCAAGAAATGGGGAACACTGAAGCTTTCTTT. This gives the protein CASSQEMGNTEAFF. The complete variable domain, with remaining parts taken from reference TRBV3-1 and TRBJ1-1, reads DTAVSQTPKYLVTQMGNDKSIKCEQNLGHDTMYWYKQDSKKFLKIMFSYNNKELIINETVPNRFSPKSPDKAHLNLHINSLELGDSAVYFCASSQEMGNTEAFFGQGTRLTVV.

V is TRBV3-1 and J is TRBJ2-3; 9 bases are shared with TRBD2. This CDR3 region has 17 residues. V was pared by 4 bases and J by 3 bases, with 11 bases of the junction left unmatched. Germline values: CDR1 LGHDT, CDR2 YNNKEL (reference sequence). The CDR3 sequence is CASSRSGGGAGTDTQYF. The CDR3 nucleotides read TGTGCCAGCAGCCGCTCTGGCGGGGGGGCCGGAACAGATACGCAGTATTTT.

Points on this clonotype: Given a much more abundant clone one base away, this may be a read error. The genes are TRBV6-2 or TRBV6-3 and TRBJ2-7; no firm D call. The CDR3 has 14 amino acids. Germline V lookup: CDR1 MNHEY, CDR2 SVGEGT. The CDR3 loop reads CASSYSRVSYEEYF. The CDR3 DNA reads TGTGCCAGCAGTTACTCTCGAGTCTCCTACGAGGAGTACTTC.

Points on this clonotype: The CDR3 ends on some other residue instead of the conserved phenylalanine or tryptophan, so this is likely a read error. The DNA is left out, because the CDR3 cannot be placed on it with certainty; the CDR3 is given as TCRdb lists it. The chain is built from TRBV2 and TRBJ2-1; the tabulated D call, TRBD1, remains unverified against the DNA. Germline CDR1 is SNHLY and CDR2 is FYNNEI. 16 amino acids form the CDR3, both terminal residues included. The CDR3 loop reads CASSEKGDPSYNEQFL.

Many counts were recorded for this clonotype. The V call is TRBV12-3 or TRBV12-4, the J call TRBJ2-2; TRBD1 aligns across 9 bases. After removal of 5 bases from V and 4 bases from J, the junction contained 5 bases not matched to a gene. The CDR3 has 15 amino acids. The CDR3: CASSPQGASTGELFF. The CDR3 DNA follows: TGTGCCAGCAGTCCACAGGGGGCGAGCACCGGGGAGCTGTTTTTT.

This clonotype appeared many times. This rearrangement joins TRBV20-1 to TRBJ2-7; 7 bases fit TRBD2. The CDR3 consists of 14 residues. The germline gives CDR1 DFQATT, CDR2 SNEGSKA (reference sequence). Germline trimming cut 3 bases from V and 3 bases from J; bases unmatched to any gene: 8. CDR3 DNA: TGCAGTGCTAGTGGGGCGGGAGTTGGCTACGAGCAGTACTTC. Translation gives CSASGAGVGYEQYF.

This clonotype was recorded at least ten times. The chain has TRBV20-1 and TRBJ1-1; no definite D call. The germline V and J ends were trimmed by 2 bases and 5 bases, with 12 bases remaining between them. The length of the CDR3 is 13 residues. The germline gives CDR1 DFQATT, CDR2 SNEGSKA (reference sequence). The CDR3: CSARTGSWTEAFF. The CDR3 DNA sequence: TGCAGTGCTAGAACCGGTAGTTGGACTGAAGCTTTCTTT.

This clonotype came up many times. The chain joins TRBV7-9 to TRBJ1-5; 7 bases are a match to TRBD1. There are 15 residues in the CDR3. The J segment lost 3 bases and the V segment lost 4 bases, leaving 6 bases of the junction unmatched. Germline values: CDR1 SEHNR, CDR2 FQNEAQ (reference sequence). In nucleotides, the CDR3 is TGTGCCAGCAGCTCCCAGGGGGGAGTCAATCAGCCCCAGCATTTT. Its translation: CASSSQGGVNQPQHF.

About this clonotype: A read error is possible here, since a much larger clone lies one base away. The chain is built from TRBV6-1 and TRBJ2-7, with 7 bases identical to TRBD2. CDR3 size: 13 residues. Germline V gene data show CDR1 as MNHNS and CDR2 as SASEGT. Trimming removed 11 bases from V and 5 bases from J; junction bases left unmatched: 12. The CDR3 region is CAATAREYNEQYF. DNA for the CDR3: TGTGCCGCTACCGCGCGGGAGTACAACGAGCAGTACTTC.

The rearrangement uses TRBV6-2 or TRBV6-3 and TRBJ2-1; D not certain. V dropped 3 bases and J dropped 8 bases, with 11 bases sitting between them. Germline-derived CDR1 and CDR2 are MNHEY and SVGEGT. The CDR3 has 13 amino acids. CDR3 sequence reads: CASSYHGSYEQFF. The CDR3 region has the DNA TGTGCCAGCAGTTATCACGGGTCCTATGAGCAGTTCTTC.

This clonotype was seen only a few times. The chain joins TRBV19 to TRBJ1-3; the D is unclear. From germline, CDR1 is LNHDA and CDR2 SQIVND (reference sequence). The CDR3 is 12 residues long. V lost 7 bases and J lost 8, with 12 bases in between. CDR3 region: CASTPSGDTIYF. The CDR3 bases are TGTGCCAGTACCCCGTCGGGAGACACCATATATTTT. Variable domain in full (rest from reference TRBV19 and TRBJ1-3): DGGITQSPKYLFRKEGQNVTLSCEQNLNHDAMYWYRQDPGQGLRLIYYSQIVNDFQKGDIAEGYSVSREKKESFPLTVTSAQKNPTAFYLCASTPSGDTIYFGEGSWLTVV.

In this sample, this clonotype turned up many times. The chain carries TRBV5-1 and TRBJ2-1, with D uncertain. The germline gives CDR1 SGHRS, CDR2 YFSETQ. This CDR3 has 14 amino acids. The ends were cut back, 2 bases at V and 2 bases at J, with 8 bases in the middle. The CDR3 DNA sequence: TGCGCCAGCAGCTTCGGCTCCCCCTACAATGAGCAGTTCTTC. Translating it yields CASSFGSPYNEQFF. Complete variable domain (other parts from reference TRBV5-1 and TRBJ2-1): KAGVTQTPRYLIKTRGQQVTLSCSPISGHRSVSWYQQTPGQGLQFLFEYFSETQRNKGNFPGRFSGRQFSNSRSEMNVSTLELGDSALYLCASSFGSPYNEQFFGPGTRLTVL.

This clonotype showed up many times. J is TRBJ2-5 and V is TRBV29-1; D is possibly TRBD2 (5 bases). The CDR3 consists of 13 residues. Germline-derived CDR1 and CDR2 are SQVTM and ANQGSEA. V was shortened by 0 bases and J by 5 bases, with 10 bases between the two germline ends. The chain's CDR3 is CSVEDPGFETQYF. CDR3 DNA: TGCAGCGTTGAAGATCCGGGGTTCGAGACCCAGTACTTC.

This clonotype was seen many times. The chain links TRBV19 to TRBJ1-1; D is ambiguous. CDR1 and CDR2 from the germline V gene are LNHDA and SQIVND (reference sequence). V shed 5 bases and J shed 3 bases, with 10 bases lying between them. This CDR3 comprises 13 residues. The CDR3: CASSLGLHTEAFF. CDR3 sequence (DNA): TGTGCCAGTAGTCTAGGATTACACACTGAAGCTTTCTTT. Complete variable domain (other parts from reference TRBV19 and TRBJ1-1): DGGITQSPKYLFRKEGQNVTLSCEQNLNHDAMYWYRQDPGQGLRLIYYSQIVNDFQKGDIAEGYSVSREKKESFPLTVTSAQKNPTAFYLCASSLGLHTEAFFGQGTRLTVV.

This clonotype has just a few counts. The chain joins TRBV11-1 to TRBJ2-1, with D maybe TRBD1 (5 bases). The length of the CDR3 is 16 residues. V was clipped by 5 bases and J by 8 bases, with 22 bases between them. Germline lookup yields CDR1 SGHAT and CDR2 FQDESV (reference sequence). The CDR3 spells CASSPLLGVQSHEQFF. DNA of the CDR3: TGTGCCAGCAGCCCACTGCTAGGGGTGCAATCTCATGAGCAGTTCTTC.

The table lists this clonotype with many counts. The gene calls are TRBV2 and TRBJ1-5; TRBD1 is a possible D gene (6 bases). The CDR3 totals 14 residues. CDR1 and CDR2 from the germline V gene are SNHLY and FYNNEI. V lost 2 bases and J 4 bases, leaving 9 bases between the germline ends. This CDR3 reads CASSETGKNQPQHF. For the CDR3, the DNA is TGTGCCAGCAGTGAAACAGGGAAGAATCAGCCCCAGCATTTT.